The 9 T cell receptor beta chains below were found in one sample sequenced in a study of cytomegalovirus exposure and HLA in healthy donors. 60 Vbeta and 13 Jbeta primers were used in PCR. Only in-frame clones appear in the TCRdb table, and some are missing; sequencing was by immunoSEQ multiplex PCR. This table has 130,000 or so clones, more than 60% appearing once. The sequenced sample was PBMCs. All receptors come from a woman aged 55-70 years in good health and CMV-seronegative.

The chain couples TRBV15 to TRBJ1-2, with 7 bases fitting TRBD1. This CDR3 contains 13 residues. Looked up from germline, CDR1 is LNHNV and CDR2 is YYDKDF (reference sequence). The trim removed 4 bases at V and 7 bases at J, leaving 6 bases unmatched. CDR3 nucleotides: TGTGCCACCAGCATAGACAGGGTCAGTGGCTACACCTTC. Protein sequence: CATSIDRVSGYTF.

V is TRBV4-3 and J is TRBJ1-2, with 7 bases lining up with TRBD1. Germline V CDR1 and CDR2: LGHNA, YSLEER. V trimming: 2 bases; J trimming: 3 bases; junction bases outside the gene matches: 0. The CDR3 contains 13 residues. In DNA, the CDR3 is TGCGCCAGCAGCCAACAGGGGGACTATGGCTACACCTTC. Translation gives CASSQQGDYGYTF.

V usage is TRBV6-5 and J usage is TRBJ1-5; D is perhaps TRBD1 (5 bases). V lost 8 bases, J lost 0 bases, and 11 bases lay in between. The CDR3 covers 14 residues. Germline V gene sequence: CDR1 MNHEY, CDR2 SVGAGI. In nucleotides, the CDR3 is TGTGCCAGCCGGAGTAGGGGTAGCAATCAGCCCCAGCATTTT. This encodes CASRSRGSNQPQHF.

CDR3 in DNA: TGTGCCAGCAGTGAGTCAACAGTGAACTCCTATGGCTACACCTTC. This sequence encodes CASSESTVNSYGYTF. The chain recombines TRBV2 with TRBJ1-2; D remains unclear. Germline lookup yields CDR1 SNHLY and CDR2 FYNNEI. V was trimmed by 3 bases and J by 4 bases, leaving 15 bases between them. The CDR3 has 15 residues.

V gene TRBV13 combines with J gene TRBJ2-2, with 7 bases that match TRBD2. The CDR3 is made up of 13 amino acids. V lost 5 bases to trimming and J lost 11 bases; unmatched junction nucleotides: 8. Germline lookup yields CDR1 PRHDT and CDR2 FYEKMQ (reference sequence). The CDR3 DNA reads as TGTGCCAGCAGCACTAGCGCGCCGCGAGAGCTGTTTTTT. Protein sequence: CASSTSAPRELFF.

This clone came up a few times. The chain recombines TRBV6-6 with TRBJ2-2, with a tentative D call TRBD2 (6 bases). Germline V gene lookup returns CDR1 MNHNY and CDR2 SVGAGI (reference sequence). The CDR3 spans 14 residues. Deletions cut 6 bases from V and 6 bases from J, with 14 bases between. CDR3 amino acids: CASSRPSVSGELFF. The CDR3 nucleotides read TGTGCCAGCAGCCGACCTAGCGTTTCCGGGGAGCTGTTTTTT.

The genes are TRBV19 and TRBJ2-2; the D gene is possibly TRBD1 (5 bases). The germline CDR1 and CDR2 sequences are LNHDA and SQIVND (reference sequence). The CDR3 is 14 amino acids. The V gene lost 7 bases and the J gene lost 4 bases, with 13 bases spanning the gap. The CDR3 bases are TGTGCCAGTAATGGCCAGGGTGGCACCGGGGAGCTGTTTTTT. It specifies CASNGQGGTGELFF. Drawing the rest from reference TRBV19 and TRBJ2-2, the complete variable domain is DGGITQSPKYLFRKEGQNVTLSCEQNLNHDAMYWYRQDPGQGLRLIYYSQIVNDFQKGDIAEGYSVSREKKESFPLTVTSAQKNPTAFYLCASNGQGGTGELFFGEGSRLTVL.

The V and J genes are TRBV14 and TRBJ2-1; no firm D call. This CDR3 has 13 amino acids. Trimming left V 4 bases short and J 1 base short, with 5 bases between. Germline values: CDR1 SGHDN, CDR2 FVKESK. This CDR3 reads CASSLISYNEQFF. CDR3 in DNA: TGTGCCAGCAGCCTAATATCCTACAATGAGCAGTTCTTC. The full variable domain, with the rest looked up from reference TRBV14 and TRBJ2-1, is EAGVTQFPSHSVIEKGQTVTLRCDPISGHDNLYWYRRVMGKEIKFLLHFVKESKQDESGMPNNRFLAERTGGTYSTLKVQPAELEDSGVYFCASSLISYNEQFFGPGTRLTVL.

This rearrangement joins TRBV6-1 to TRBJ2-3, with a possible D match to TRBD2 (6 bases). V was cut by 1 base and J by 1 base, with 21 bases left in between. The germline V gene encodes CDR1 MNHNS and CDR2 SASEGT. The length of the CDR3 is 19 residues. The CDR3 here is CASSEVPKSMAGRTDTQYF. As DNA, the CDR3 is TGTGCCAGCAGTGAAGTGCCCAAGTCAATGGCGGGGCGCACAGATACGCAGTATTTT.